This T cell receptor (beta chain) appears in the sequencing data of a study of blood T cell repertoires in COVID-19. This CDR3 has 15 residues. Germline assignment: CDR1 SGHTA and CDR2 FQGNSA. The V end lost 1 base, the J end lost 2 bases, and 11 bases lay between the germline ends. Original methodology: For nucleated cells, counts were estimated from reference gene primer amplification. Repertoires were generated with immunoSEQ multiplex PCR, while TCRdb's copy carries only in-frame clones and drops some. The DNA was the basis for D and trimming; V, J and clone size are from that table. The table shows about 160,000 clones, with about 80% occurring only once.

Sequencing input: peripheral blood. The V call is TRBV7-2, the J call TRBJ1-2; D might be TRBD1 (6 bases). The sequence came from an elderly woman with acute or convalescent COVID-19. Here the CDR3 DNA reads TGTGCCAGCAGCTTAGTAGGGGGGGCCAACTATGGCTACACCTTC. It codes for CASSLVGGANYGYTF.